This section outlines one TCR beta chain sequence together with its context. The PCR employed 60 Vbeta primers together with 13 Jbeta primers. Profiling relied on immunoSEQ multiplex PCR, and the TCRdb table lists in-frame clones only, not all of them. The sample yields 150,000 or so clones, roughly 70% seen once. This entry is derived from a study of cytomegalovirus exposure and HLA in healthy donors. Losses at the gene ends were 2 bases for V and 11 bases for J; bases not matched to a gene: 3. In germline, CDR1 is MNHNY, CDR2 SVGAGI (reference sequence). The CDR3 length is 13 residues. V usage is TRBV6-6 and J usage is TRBJ1-4; 9 positions match TRBD1. The source is a man between 25 and 39 years old in good health and CMV-seropositive. The sequenced material came from PBMCs. CDR3 residues: CASSYGGQGKLFF. The CDR3 bases are TGTGCCAGCAGTTACGGGGGACAGGGCAAACTGTTTTTT.